These T cell receptor beta chains were read from a single sample in a study of cytomegalovirus exposure and HLA in healthy donors. Profiling relied on immunoSEQ multiplex PCR, and the TCRdb table lists in-frame clones only, not all of them. The sample lists 100,000 to 120,000 clones; 78% were seen once. Sequences were obtained from PBMCs. These receptors were obtained from a man aged 25 to 40 in good health and CMV-seronegative. Each CDR3 is given with its conserved first and last residue. Fields, in order: clone size, CDR3 length, V gene, J gene, D gene, CDR3 DNA, CDR3 protein. The D gene is left open where the match is weak. The size entry is marked missing in some rows and otherwise reads once, few, many or a size class.

>once|17|TRBV7-8|TRBJ1-2|-
TGTGCCAGCAGCTTAGCGGGTTACGGAGGCTCTAACTATGGCTACACCTTC
CASSLAGYGGSNYGYTF
>-|15|TRBV5-4|TRBJ1-1|-
TGTGCCAGCAGCCACGGTACAGGGACGAACACTGAAGCTTTCTTT
CASSHGTGTNTEAFF
>-|14|TRBV5-1|TRBJ1-1|-
TGCGCCAGCAGCTTGGCCGGGGGGCAGGTAGAAGCTTTCTTT
CASSLAGGQVEAFF
>-|15|TRBV10-1|TRBJ2-3|TRBD2
TGCGCCAGCAGTGACCGCGGGGGGGCCGCAGATACGCAGTATTTT
CASSDRGGAADTQYF
>-|14|TRBV5-5|TRBJ1-4|TRBD1
TGTGCCAGCAGCACGACAGGGTGGGGAGAAAAACTGTTTTTT
CASSTTGWGEKLFF
>-|16|TRBV19|TRBJ2-1|TRBD1
TGTGCCAGTACCGAATTCGGACAGGGGGCGATCAATGAGCAGTTCTTC
CASTEFGQGAINEQFF
>-|20|TRBV28|TRBJ1-5|-
TGTGCCAGCAGTTTATTTCACCTAATTCCGACAGGCAGGGGCAATCAGCCCCAGCATTTT
CASSLFHLIPTGRGNQPQHF
>-|15|TRBV7-2|TRBJ2-7|-
TGTGCCAGCAGCTTGCGGGTGACTTTCTCCTACGAGCAGTACTTC
CASSLRVTFSYEQYF
>-|14|TRBV10-1|TRBJ1-2|TRBD1
TGCGCCAGCAGTGCCGGGACAGCTAACTATGGCTACACCTTC
CASSAGTANYGYTF
>-|14|TRBV5-4|TRBJ1-1|-
TGTGCCAGCAGCTTGAGCGAGGGGAGGACTGAAGCTTTCTTT
CASSLSEGRTEAFF